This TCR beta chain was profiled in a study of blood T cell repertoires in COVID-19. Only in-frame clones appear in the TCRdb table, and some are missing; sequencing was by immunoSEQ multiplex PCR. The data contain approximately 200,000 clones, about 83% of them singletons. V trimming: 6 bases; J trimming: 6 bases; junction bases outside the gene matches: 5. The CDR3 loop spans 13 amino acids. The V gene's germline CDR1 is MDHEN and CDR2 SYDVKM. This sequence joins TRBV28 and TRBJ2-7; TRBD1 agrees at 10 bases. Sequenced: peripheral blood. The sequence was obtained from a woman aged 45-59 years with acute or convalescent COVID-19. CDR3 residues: CASSFGTGVEQYF. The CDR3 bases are TGTGCCAGCAGCTTCGGGACAGGGGTCGAGCAGTACTTC.